These T cell receptor beta chains were read from a single sample in a study of long-term antiretroviral therapy in people with HIV. TCRdb's copy holds only in-frame clones and misses some; the assay was immunoSEQ multiplex PCR. The sample has 6,000 to 8,500 clones, roughly 80% seen once; the top ten hold more than 11%. Source: unsorted PBMCs, taken about 2.6 years before starting antiretroviral therapy. All receptors derive from a man between 40 and 49 years old with HIV. The CDR3 runs from the conserved cysteine through the conserved F or W. The order of the fields is J gene, CDR3 length, V gene, D gene, CDR3 DNA, CDR3 protein. The D gene is left open where the match is weak.

>TRBJ2-7|13|TRBV5-1|-
TGCGCCAGCAGCGGGGGGCCGAGCTACGAGCAGTACTTC
CASSGGPSYEQYF
>TRBJ2-1|15|TRBV4-2|TRBD1
TGTGCCAGCAGCCCATCTTCACAGGGGATGAATGAGCAGTTCTTC
CASSPSSQGMNEQFF
>TRBJ2-1|13|TRBV7-3|TRBD2
TGTGCCAGCAGCCCCGGCGGGGGGAATGAGCAGTTCTTC
CASSPGGGNEQFF
>TRBJ1-3|14|TRBV5-1|-
TGCGCCAGCAGGTGGCGGGAAGCTGGAAACACCATATATTTT
CASRWREAGNTIYF
>TRBJ2-1|16|TRBV7-9|TRBD2
TGTGCCAGCAGCTTGGGGGGGTGGACTAAACACAATGAGCAGTTCTTC
CASSLGGWTKHNEQFF
>TRBJ2-3|15|TRBV5-1|TRBD1
TGCGCCAGCAGCCTGAGACAGGGTGGCACAGATACGCAGTATTTT
CASSLRQGGTDTQYF
>TRBJ2-7|16|TRBV21-1|-
TGTGCCAGCAGCAAACTGGGGGGCCCGAGCTCCTACGAGCAGTACTTC
CASSKLGGPSSYEQYF
>TRBJ2-7|15|TRBV5-1|TRBD1
TGCGCCAGCAGCCAATTTACAGGGGTAGAGTACGAGCAGTACTTC
CASSQFTGVEYEQYF
>TRBJ2-7|15|TRBV5-1|TRBD1
TGCGCCAGCAGCTGGGGACAGGGGGCGGTCTACGAGCAGTACTTC
CASSWGQGAVYEQYF
>TRBJ1-5|13|TRBV27|-
TGTGCCAGCAGTTTCGATAGCAATCAGCCCCAGCATTTT
CASSFDSNQPQHF
>TRBJ2-2|15|TRBV7-9|TRBD1
TGTGCCAGCAGCGATCGGACAGGAAACACCGGGGAGCTGTTTTTT
CASSDRTGNTGELFF
>TRBJ1-5|16|TRBV30|TRBD1
TGTGCCTGGCAGGACGGACAGGGACGGGGCAATCAGCCCCAGCATTTT
CAWQDGQGRGNQPQHF
>TRBJ1-5|14|TRBV19|-
TGTGCCAGTAGTCCAGGGATCGTCAATCAGCCCCAGCATTTT
CASSPGIVNQPQHF
>TRBJ2-1|12|TRBV14|-
TGTGCCAGCAGCCCAAACATGTATGAGCAGTTCTTC
CASSPNMYEQFF
>TRBJ1-2|15|TRBV30|-
TGTGCCTGGAGTCCAGGGACCAGGGGCAGCTATGGCTACACCTTC
CAWSPGTRGSYGYTF
>TRBJ1-2|13|TRBV5-1|TRBD1
TGCGCCAGCAGCTCCCAGGGGGACTATGGCTACACCTTC
CASSSQGDYGYTF
>TRBJ2-5|15|TRBV5-4|TRBD1
TGTGCCAGCAGCTCCAAACAGGGGTACCAAGAGACCCAGTACTTC
CASSSKQGYQETQYF